The 25 T cell receptor beta chains presented below share a single source sample, sequenced in a study of shared clonotypes between healthy human individuals (dated by TCRdb to 2019 to 2021). Preparation of the library involved the immunoSEQ multiplex PCR assay. TCRdb mirrors the immuneACCESS table, restricted to in-frame sequences. Some clones are absent from its copies; in checked studies, under half trace to an unresolved V gene, and the reason for the others is unknown. Counted in this sample were more than 2,000,000 clones; 85% to 95% of them appeared once. 0.35% to 0.5% of the sample is in the top ten clones. Sequencing was performed on naive CD4+ T cells from PBMCs. The cell subset or site label here, explained by the study, means: CD45RA+ positively selected. Receptors were obtained from a young man in good health. Some clones in this sample may be carry-over from other donors' samples.

This clone has just a few counts. The CDR3 loop is CASKGDRTSYEQYF. For the CDR3, the DNA is TGTGCCAGCAAGGGTGACAGGACCTCCTACGAGCAGTACTTC. This rearrangement joins TRBV2 to TRBJ2-7; possible D gene TRBD1, 6 bases. Germline values: CDR1 SNHLY, CDR2 FYNNEI. The CDR3 spans 14 residues. The V gene lost 7 bases and the J gene lost 0 bases, with 13 bases spanning the gap.

The chain joins TRBV5-1 to TRBJ2-3; 12 bases are a match to TRBD2. In germline, CDR1 is SGHRS, CDR2 YFSETQ. Losses at the gene ends were 5 bases for V and 5 bases for J; bases not matched to a gene: 9. This CDR3 spans 16 amino acids. CDR3 bases: TGCGCCAGCAGTCTCGGACTAGCGGGAAGGTTAGATACGCAGTATTTT. It is translated as CASSLGLAGRLDTQYF.

This sequence joins TRBV27 and TRBJ1-5; a possible D gene is TRBD1 (6 bases). CDR3 size: 15 residues. Germline values: CDR1 MNHEY, CDR2 SMNVEV (reference sequence). Trimming left V 7 bases short and J 1 base short, with 14 bases between. The CDR3 region has the DNA TGTGCCAGCAAATCCTGGGGGACAAGCAATCAGCCCCAGCATTTT. It yields the protein CASKSWGTSNQPQHF.

The genes are TRBV12-5 and TRBJ1-5; D is possibly TRBD1 (5 bases). Germline V gene data show CDR1 as LGHNT and CDR2 as FRNRAP. The ends were cut back, 7 bases at V and 4 bases at J, with 17 bases in the middle. This CDR3 spans 15 amino acids. The CDR3 region has the DNA TGTGCTAGTGCCTCCGGCGGGGCGTGGAATCAGCCCCAGCATTTT. Translated: CASASGGAWNQPQHF.

This clone occurred once. The V gene is TRBV9, the J gene TRBJ1-2; 10 bases map to TRBD1. V shed 3 bases and J 8 bases; nucleotides not matched to a gene: 10. Looked up from germline, CDR1 is SGDLS and CDR2 is YYNGEE. CDR3 length: 15 residues. The CDR3 loop is CASSADDRGPVGYTF. CDR3 in DNA: TGTGCCAGCAGCGCCGACGACAGGGGGCCCGTAGGCTACACCTTC. The variable domain in full, completed from reference TRBV9 and TRBJ1-2, reads DSGVTQTPKHLITATGQRVTLRCSPRSGDLSVYWYQQSLDQGLQFLIQYYNGEERAKGNILERFSAQQFPDLHSELNLSSLELGDSALYFCASSADDRGPVGYTFGSGTRLTVV.

J is TRBJ2-5 and V is TRBV2; 7 positions match TRBD2. This CDR3 is 14 amino acids long. The V and J ends lost 10 bases and 0 bases, in that order; junction bases with no gene match: 8. The germline V gene has CDR1 SNHLY and CDR2 FYNNEI. The CDR3 DNA reads TGTGCCACAATCCGGGAGGAGTACCAAGAGACCCAGTACTTC. Residues: CATIREEYQETQYF. The variable domain in full, completed from reference TRBV2 and TRBJ2-5, reads EPEVTQTPSHQVTQMGQEVILRCVPISNHLYFYWYRQILGQKVEFLVSFYNNEISEKSEIFDDQFSVERPDGSNFTLKIRSTKLEDSAMYFCATIREEYQETQYFGPGTRLLVL.

The rearrangement joins TRBV5-6 to TRBJ2-3; D possibly matches TRBD1 or TRBD2 (7 bases each). Per germline, CDR1 SGHDT and CDR2 YYEEEE. Trimming took off 0 bases at V and 4 bases at J, with 12 bases between the two ends. The CDR3 is 15 residues long. The CDR3 region has the DNA TGTGCCAGCAGCTTGGCAGGGGGGGCCCCAGATACGCAGTATTTT. It specifies CASSLAGGAPDTQYF.

As to this clone: The sample carries other DNA sequences with the same CDR3. The chain uses TRBV29-1 and TRBJ2-3; 14 nucleotides align to TRBD2. This CDR3 is built from 15 residues. Germline values: CDR1 SQVTM, CDR2 ANQGSEA. V dropped 3 bases and J dropped 2; count of bases not matched to a gene: 1. CDR3 residues: CSVEGLAGVTDTQYF. As DNA, the CDR3 is TGCAGCGTTGAGGGACTAGCGGGAGTCACAGATACGCAGTATTTT.

CDR3 loop: CASSPDFRSGANVLTF. The CDR3 DNA follows: TGTGCCAGCAGCCCGGACTTTCGCTCTGGGGCCAACGTCCTGACTTTC. This chain connects TRBV7-9 to TRBJ2-6, with TRBD2 as a possible D gene (5 bases). This CDR3 has 16 amino acids. V lost 5 bases, J lost 0 bases, and 11 bases lay in between. The V gene's germline CDR1 is SEHNR and CDR2 FQNEAQ (reference sequence).

V is TRBV7-9 and J is TRBJ2-1; D possibly corresponds to TRBD2 (6 bases). The V gene lost 1 base and the J gene lost 6 bases, with 16 bases spanning the gap. The CDR3 extends over 16 amino acids. Germline CDR1 reads SEHNR; CDR2 reads FQNEAQ (reference sequence). The CDR3 sequence is CASSLDSGGRRNEQFF. In DNA, the CDR3 is TGTGCCAGCAGCTTAGATTCCGGGGGTCGCCGCAATGAGCAGTTCTTC.

This chain joins TRBV28 and TRBJ2-1, with a tentative D call TRBD2 (6 bases). Trimming stripped 1 base from V and 7 bases from J, with 14 bases between. CDR3 length: 15 amino acids. Germline-derived CDR1 and CDR2 are MDHEN and SYDVKM. CDR3 loop: CASSLSQGLLNEQFF. CDR3 nucleotide sequence: TGTGCCAGCAGTTTATCCCAGGGACTGCTAAATGAGCAGTTCTTC.

This chain joins TRBV5-1 and TRBJ1-4; D gene ambiguous. V was clipped by 4 bases and J by 0 bases, with 7 bases between them. The CDR3 sequence is 14 residues long. Germline CDR1 reads SGHRS; CDR2 reads YFSETQ. DNA for the CDR3: TGCGCCAGCAGCAAGATGTCAACTAATGAAAAACTGTTTTTT. It yields the protein CASSKMSTNEKLFF.

This clone was counted a single time. This chain uses TRBV9 with TRBJ2-7, with TRBD2 identical over 7 bases. CDR1 and CDR2 (germline): SGDLS, YYNGEE. J was trimmed by 3 bases and V by 0 bases; bases with no gene match: 6. The CDR3 extends over 15 amino acids. The CDR3 region has the DNA TGTGCCAGCAGCGTAGAGACTAGCCTGGTCTACGAGCAGTACTTC. Translation: CASSVETSLVYEQYF.

The rearrangement links TRBV7-3 to TRBJ2-7; 10 bases agree with TRBD1. This CDR3 has 17 residues. The germline V gene encodes CDR1 SGHTA and CDR2 FQGTGA. J was trimmed by 5 bases and V by 1 base; bases with no gene match: 11. In nucleotides, the CDR3 is TGTGCCAGCAGCTTAATGGGGCCCGGGACAGGGGCTGACGAGCAGTACTTC. Translation: CASSLMGPGTGADEQYF.

This chain uses TRBV28 with TRBJ2-1; weak D call: TRBD2 (6 bases). V was shortened by 2 bases and J by 7 bases, with 12 bases between the two germline ends. Germline values: CDR1 MDHEN, CDR2 SYDVKM. The CDR3 contains 14 residues. CDR3 DNA: TGTGCCAGCAGTTTAGGGGGGACTCGTAATGAGCAGTTCTTC. Translation: CASSLGGTRNEQFF.

The J gene is TRBJ1-5, the V gene TRBV28; TRBD1 agrees at 7 bases. V gave up 7 bases and J gave up 3 bases; unmatched junction bases: 9. From germline, CDR1 is MDHEN and CDR2 SYDVKM. The CDR3 runs to 15 residues. This chain's CDR3 is CASNPTQGVNQPQHF. The DNA of the CDR3 is TGTGCCAGCAATCCTACCCAGGGGGTCAATCAGCCCCAGCATTTT.

CDR3 DNA sequence: TGTGCCAGCAGCTTACTAGGGTCCGGCACCTACAATGAGCAGTTCTTC. It translates to CASSLLGSGTYNEQFF. The rearrangement uses TRBV5-4 and TRBJ2-1; D perhaps matches TRBD2 (5 bases). The CDR3 is 16 residues long. Deletions cut 2 bases from V and 2 bases from J, with 14 bases between. From germline, CDR1 is SGHNT and CDR2 YYREEE (reference sequence).

The V call is TRBV4-2, the J call TRBJ2-3, with TRBD2 matching 12 bases. Germline CDR1 reads LGHNA; CDR2 reads YNFKEQ. V shed 3 bases and J 6 bases; nucleotides not matched to a gene: 7. CDR3 length equals 16 residues. CDR3 bases: TGTGCCAGCAGCCAGGATGATACTAGCGGGAGGGATACGCAGTATTTT. Translation gives CASSQDDTSGRDTQYF.

The rearrangement links TRBV12-5 to TRBJ2-1; D might be TRBD1 or TRBD2, each matching 5 bases. The germline V and J ends were trimmed by 2 bases and 2 bases, with 19 bases remaining between them. The V gene's germline CDR1 is LGHNT and CDR2 FRNRAP. CDR3 length: 18 amino acids. The CDR3 bases are TGTGCTAGTGGTTTGTCCACCATCCGGGACGTAGCCTACAATGAGCAGTTCTTC. It yields the protein CASGLSTIRDVAYNEQFF.

V usage is TRBV28 and J usage is TRBJ1-4, with D perhaps matching TRBD1 (5 bases). Trimming took off 5 bases at V and 3 bases at J, with 16 bases between the two ends. The CDR3 sequence is 16 residues long. In germline, CDR1 is MDHEN, CDR2 SYDVKM. In DNA form, the CDR3 reads TGTGCCAGCAGTCCCCAGGGTAAAGGCTCTAATGAAAAACTGTTTTTT. As protein: CASSPQGKGSNEKLFF. Looking up the rest from reference TRBV28 and TRBJ1-4 gives the full variable domain: DVKVTQSSRYLVKRTGEKVFLECVQDMDHENMFWYRQDPGLGLRLIYFSYDVKMKEKGDIPEGYSVSREKKERFSLILESASTNQTSMYLCASSPQGKGSNEKLFFGSGTQLSVL.

V is TRBV5-8 and J is TRBJ1-4, with D perhaps TRBD1 (6 bases). CDR3 length: 16 amino acids. CDR1 SGHTS and CDR2 YDEGEE come from the germline V gene. The ends were cut back, 0 bases at V and 8 bases at J, with 17 bases in the middle. CDR3 nucleotides: TGTGCCAGCAGCTTGGGATCTGGGGGCGCGGGAGAAAAACTGTTTTTT. This codes for CASSLGSGGAGEKLFF.

This CDR3 is CASSDRQPPEGYTF. The CDR3 bases are TGTGCCAGCAGCGATCGGCAGCCTCCTGAGGGCTACACCTTC. V is TRBV5-4 and J is TRBJ1-2; the D is unclear. Per the germline V gene, CDR1 is SGHNT and CDR2 is YYREEE (reference sequence). Trimming removed 4 bases at V and 8 bases at J, with 18 bases between. The CDR3 has 14 amino acids.

The CDR3 sequence is CASSPYLAVFNYGYTF. CDR3 bases: TGTGCCAGCAGCCCATACCTGGCGGTATTCAACTATGGCTACACCTTC. The genes are TRBV7-8 and TRBJ1-2, with no clear D. Germline loops: CDR1 SGHVS, CDR2 FQNEAQ. V lost 5 bases and J lost 2, with 18 bases in between. The CDR3 consists of 16 residues.

The chain carries TRBV10-1 and TRBJ2-7; D gene unclear. The CDR3 contains 15 residues. V shed 0 bases and J shed 3 bases, with 12 bases lying between them. CDR1 is WNHNN and CDR2 is SYGVQD in the germline V gene (reference sequence). The CDR3 loop reads CASSESGVRNYEQYF. The CDR3 DNA sequence: TGCGCCAGCAGTGAGTCAGGAGTCAGAAACTACGAGCAGTACTTC.

The rearrangement joins TRBV30 to TRBJ2-1, with TRBD2 identical over 10 bases. CDR1 and CDR2 (germline): GTSNPN, SVGIG (reference sequence). The CDR3 loop spans 15 amino acids. Germline trimming cut 1 base from V and 8 bases from J; bases unmatched to any gene: 8. The CDR3 here is CAWSALAGALHEQFF. CDR3 nucleotide sequence: TGTGCCTGGAGTGCCCTAGCGGGAGCCCTGCATGAGCAGTTCTTC.